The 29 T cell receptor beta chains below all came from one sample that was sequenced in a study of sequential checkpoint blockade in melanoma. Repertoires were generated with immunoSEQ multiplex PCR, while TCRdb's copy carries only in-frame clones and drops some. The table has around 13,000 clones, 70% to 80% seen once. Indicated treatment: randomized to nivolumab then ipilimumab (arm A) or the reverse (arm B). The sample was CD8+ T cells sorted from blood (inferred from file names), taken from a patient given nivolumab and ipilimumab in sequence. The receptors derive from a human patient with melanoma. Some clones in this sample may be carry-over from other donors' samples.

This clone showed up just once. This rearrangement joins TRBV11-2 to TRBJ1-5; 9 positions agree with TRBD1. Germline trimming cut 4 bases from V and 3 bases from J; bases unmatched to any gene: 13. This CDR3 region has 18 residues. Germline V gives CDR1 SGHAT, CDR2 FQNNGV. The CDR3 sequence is CASSSQSDRGMINQPQHF. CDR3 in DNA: TGTGCCAGCAGCTCCCAGTCTGACAGGGGGATGATCAATCAGCCCCAGCATTTT.

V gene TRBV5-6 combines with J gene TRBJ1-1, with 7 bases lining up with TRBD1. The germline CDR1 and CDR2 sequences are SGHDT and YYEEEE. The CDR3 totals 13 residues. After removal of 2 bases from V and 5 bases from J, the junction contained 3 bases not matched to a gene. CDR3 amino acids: CASSLGGWTEAFF. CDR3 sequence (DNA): TGTGCCAGCAGCTTAGGGGGCTGGACTGAAGCTTTCTTT.

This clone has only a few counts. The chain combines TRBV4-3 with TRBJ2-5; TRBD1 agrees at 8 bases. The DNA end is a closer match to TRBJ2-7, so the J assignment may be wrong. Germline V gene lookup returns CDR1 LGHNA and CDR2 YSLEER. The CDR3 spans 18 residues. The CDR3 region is CASSQEQSGTGFSYEQYF. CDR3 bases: TGCGCCAGCAGCCAGGAACAGTCCGGGACAGGATTCTCCTACGAGCAGTACTTC.

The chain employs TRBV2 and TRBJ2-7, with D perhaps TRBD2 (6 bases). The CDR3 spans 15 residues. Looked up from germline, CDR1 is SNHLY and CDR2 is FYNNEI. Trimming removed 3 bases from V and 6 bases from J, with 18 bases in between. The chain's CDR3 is CASSDRGRRVREQYF. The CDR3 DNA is TGTGCCAGCAGTGATCGGGGCAGGAGGGTCCGCGAGCAGTACTTC. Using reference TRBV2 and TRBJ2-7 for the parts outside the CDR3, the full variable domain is EPEVTQTPSHQVTQMGQEVILRCVPISNHLYFYWYRQILGQKVEFLVSFYNNEISEKSEIFDDQFSVERPDGSNFTLKIRSTKLEDSAMYFCASSDRGRRVREQYFGPGTRLTVT.

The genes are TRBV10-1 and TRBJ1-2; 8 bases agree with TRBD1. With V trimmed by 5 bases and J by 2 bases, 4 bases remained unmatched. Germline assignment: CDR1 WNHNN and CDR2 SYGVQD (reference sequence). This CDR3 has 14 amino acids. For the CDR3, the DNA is TGCGCCAGCAGTACCGACAGGGGAAACTATGGCTACACCTTC. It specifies CASSTDRGNYGYTF.

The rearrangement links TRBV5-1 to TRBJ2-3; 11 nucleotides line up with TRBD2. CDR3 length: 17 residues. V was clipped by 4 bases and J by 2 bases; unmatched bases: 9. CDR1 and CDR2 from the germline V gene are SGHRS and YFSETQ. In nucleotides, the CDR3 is TGCGCCAGCAGCCTATACAGACTAGCGGGGACCACAGATACGCAGTATTTT. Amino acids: CASSLYRLAGTTDTQYF.

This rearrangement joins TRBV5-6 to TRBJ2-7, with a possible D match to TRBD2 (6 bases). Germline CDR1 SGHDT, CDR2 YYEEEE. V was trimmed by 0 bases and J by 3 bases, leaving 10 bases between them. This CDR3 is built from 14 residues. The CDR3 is CASSLGLVGYEQYF. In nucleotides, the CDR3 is TGTGCCAGCAGCTTGGGACTAGTCGGCTACGAGCAGTACTTC.

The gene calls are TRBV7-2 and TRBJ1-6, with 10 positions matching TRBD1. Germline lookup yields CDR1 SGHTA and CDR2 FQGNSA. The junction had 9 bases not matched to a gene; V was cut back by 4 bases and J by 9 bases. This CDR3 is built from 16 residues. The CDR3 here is CASSSDRGLRISPLHF. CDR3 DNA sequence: TGTGCCAGCAGCTCCGACAGGGGGCTGCGGATTTCACCCCTCCACTTT.

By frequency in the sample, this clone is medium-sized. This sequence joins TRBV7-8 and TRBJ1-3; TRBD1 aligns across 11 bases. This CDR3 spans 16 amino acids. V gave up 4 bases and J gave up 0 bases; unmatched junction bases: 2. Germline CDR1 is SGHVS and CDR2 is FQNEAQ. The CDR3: CASSSGTGGSGNTIYF. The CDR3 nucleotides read TGTGCCAGCAGCTCCGGGACAGGGGGCTCTGGAAACACCATATATTTT. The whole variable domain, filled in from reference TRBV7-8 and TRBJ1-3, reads GAGVSQSPRYKVAKRGQDVALRCDPISGHVSLFWYQQALGQGPEFLTYFQNEAQLDKSGLPSDRFFAERPEGSVSTLKIQRTQQEDSAVYLCASSSGTGGSGNTIYFGEGSWLTVV.

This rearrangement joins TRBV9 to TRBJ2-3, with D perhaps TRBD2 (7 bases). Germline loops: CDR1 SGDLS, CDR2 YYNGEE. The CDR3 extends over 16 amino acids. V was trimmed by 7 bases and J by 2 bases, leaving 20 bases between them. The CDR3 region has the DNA TGTGCCAGCTCGGGGGGCCCCCTTTCCCACACAGATACGCAGTATTTT. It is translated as CASSGGPLSHTDTQYF.

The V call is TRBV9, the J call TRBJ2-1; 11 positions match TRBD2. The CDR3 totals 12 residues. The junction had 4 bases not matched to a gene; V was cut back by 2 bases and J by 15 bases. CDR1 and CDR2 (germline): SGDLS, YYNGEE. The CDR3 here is CASSVTSGEWFF. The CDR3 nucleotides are TGTGCCAGCAGCGTGACTAGCGGGGAGTGGTTCTTC.

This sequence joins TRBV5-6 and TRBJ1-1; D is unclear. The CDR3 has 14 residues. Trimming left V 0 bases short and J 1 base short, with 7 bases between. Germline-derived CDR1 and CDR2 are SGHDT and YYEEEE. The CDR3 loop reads CASSLVGENTEAFF. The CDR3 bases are TGTGCCAGCAGCTTGGTTGGAGAGAACACTGAAGCTTTCTTT.

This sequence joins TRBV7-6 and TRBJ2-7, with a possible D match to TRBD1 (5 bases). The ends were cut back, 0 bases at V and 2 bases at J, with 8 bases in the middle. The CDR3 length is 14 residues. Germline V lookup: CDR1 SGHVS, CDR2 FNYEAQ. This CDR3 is CASSLAQGTYEQYF. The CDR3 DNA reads TGTGCCAGCAGCTTAGCGCAGGGCACCTACGAGCAGTACTTC.

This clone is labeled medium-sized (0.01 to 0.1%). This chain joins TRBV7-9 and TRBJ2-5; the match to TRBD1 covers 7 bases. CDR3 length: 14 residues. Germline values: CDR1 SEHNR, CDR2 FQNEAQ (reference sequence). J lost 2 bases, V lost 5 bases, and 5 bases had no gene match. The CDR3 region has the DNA TGTGCCAGCAGCCAAAAGGGACAGCAAGAGACCCAGTACTTC. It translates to CASSQKGQQETQYF. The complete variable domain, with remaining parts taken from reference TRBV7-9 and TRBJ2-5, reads DTGVSQNPRHKITKRGQNVTFRCDPISEHNRLYWYRQTLGQGPEFLTYFQNEAQLEKSRLLSDRFSAERPKGSFSTLEIQRTEQGDSAMYLCASSQKGQQETQYFGPGTRLLVL.

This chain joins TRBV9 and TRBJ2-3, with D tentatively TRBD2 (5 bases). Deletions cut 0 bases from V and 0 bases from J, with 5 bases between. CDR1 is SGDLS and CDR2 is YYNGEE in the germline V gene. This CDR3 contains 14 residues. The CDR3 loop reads CASSVGTSTDTQYF. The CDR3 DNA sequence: TGTGCCAGCAGCGTAGGGACTAGCACAGATACGCAGTATTTT.

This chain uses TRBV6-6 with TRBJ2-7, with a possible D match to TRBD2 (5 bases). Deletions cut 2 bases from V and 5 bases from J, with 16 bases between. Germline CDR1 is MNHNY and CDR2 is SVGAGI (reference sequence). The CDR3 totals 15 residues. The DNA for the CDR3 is TGTGCCAGCAGTTACACGGGAACCCGGCGGGACGAGCAGTACTTC. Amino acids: CASSYTGTRRDEQYF.

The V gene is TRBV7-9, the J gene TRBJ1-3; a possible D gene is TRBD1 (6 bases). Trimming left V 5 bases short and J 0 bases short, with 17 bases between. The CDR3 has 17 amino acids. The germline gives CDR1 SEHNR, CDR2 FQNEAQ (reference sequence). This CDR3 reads CASSTFLQGSSGNTIYF. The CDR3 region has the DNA TGTGCCAGCAGCACATTCCTACAGGGCTCCTCTGGAAACACCATATATTTT.

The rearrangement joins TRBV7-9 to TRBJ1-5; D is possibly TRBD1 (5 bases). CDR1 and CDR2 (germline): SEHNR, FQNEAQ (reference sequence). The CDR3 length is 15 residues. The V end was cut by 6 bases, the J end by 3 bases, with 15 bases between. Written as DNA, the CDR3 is TGTGCCAGCAGTGAAAGCGACAGATACAATCAGCCCCAGCATTTT. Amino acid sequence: CASSESDRYNQPQHF. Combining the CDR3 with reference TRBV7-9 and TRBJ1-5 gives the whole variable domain DTGVSQNPRHKITKRGQNVTFRCDPISEHNRLYWYRQTLGQGPEFLTYFQNEAQLEKSRLLSDRFSAERPKGSFSTLEIQRTEQGDSAMYLCASSESDRYNQPQHFGDGTRLSIL.

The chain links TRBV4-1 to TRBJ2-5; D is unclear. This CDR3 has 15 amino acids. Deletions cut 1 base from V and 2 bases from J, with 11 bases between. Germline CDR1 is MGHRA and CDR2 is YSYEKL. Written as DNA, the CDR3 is TGCGCCAGCAGCCAAGTCGGCGGCCCACAAGAGACCCAGTACTTC. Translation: CASSQVGGPQETQYF.

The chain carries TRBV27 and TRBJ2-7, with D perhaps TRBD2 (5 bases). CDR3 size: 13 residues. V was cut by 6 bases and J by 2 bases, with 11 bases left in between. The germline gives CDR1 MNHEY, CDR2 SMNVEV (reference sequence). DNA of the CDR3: TGTGCCAGCAGCCCGACTACAACCTACGAGCAGTACTTC. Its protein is CASSPTTTYEQYF.

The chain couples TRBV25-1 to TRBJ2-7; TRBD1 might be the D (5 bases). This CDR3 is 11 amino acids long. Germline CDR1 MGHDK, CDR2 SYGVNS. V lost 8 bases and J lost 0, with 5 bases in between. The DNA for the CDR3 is TGTGCCAGCGACAGCTCCTACGAGCAGTACTTC. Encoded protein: CASDSSYEQYF.

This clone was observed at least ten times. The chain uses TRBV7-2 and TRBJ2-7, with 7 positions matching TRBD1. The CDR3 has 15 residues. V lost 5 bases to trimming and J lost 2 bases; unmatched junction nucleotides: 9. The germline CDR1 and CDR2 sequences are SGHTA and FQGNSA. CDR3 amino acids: CASSPRTGLTYEQYF. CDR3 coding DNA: TGTGCCAGCAGCCCCCGGACAGGCCTAACCTACGAGCAGTACTTC.

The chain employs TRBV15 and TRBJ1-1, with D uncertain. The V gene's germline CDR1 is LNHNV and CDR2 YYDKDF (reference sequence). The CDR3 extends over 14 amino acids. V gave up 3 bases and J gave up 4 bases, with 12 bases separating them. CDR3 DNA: TGTGCCACCAGCAGTCGAGGGTCTGGCACTGAAGCTTTCTTT. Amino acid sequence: CATSSRGSGTEAFF.

The CDR3 DNA reads TGTGCCAGCAGCCCAGGGACAGGACCCTACGAGCAGTACTTC. Its translation: CASSPGTGPYEQYF. The chain joins TRBV5-4 to TRBJ2-7, with 8 bases identical to TRBD1. V lost 4 bases, J lost 2 bases, and 5 bases stayed unmatched. CDR1 SGHNT and CDR2 YYREEE come from the germline V gene (reference sequence). The CDR3 contains 14 residues.

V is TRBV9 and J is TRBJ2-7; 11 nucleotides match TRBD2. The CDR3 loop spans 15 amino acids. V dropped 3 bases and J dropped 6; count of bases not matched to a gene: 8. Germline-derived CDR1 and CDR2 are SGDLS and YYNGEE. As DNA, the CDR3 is TGTGCCAGCAGCGCCGTTAGCGGGGGGGCCTCCGAGCAGTACTTC. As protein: CASSAVSGGASEQYF.

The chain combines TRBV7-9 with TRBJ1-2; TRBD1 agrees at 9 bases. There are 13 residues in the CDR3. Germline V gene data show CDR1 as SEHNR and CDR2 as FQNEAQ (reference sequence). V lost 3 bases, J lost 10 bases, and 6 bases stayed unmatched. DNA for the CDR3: TGTGCCAGCAGCTTCCGGGACAGGGACGACTACACCTTC. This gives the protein CASSFRDRDDYTF. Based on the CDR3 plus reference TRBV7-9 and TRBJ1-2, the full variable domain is DTGVSQNPRHKITKRGQNVTFRCDPISEHNRLYWYRQTLGQGPEFLTYFQNEAQLEKSRLLSDRFSAERPKGSFSTLEIQRTEQGDSAMYLCASSFRDRDDYTFGSGTRLTVV.

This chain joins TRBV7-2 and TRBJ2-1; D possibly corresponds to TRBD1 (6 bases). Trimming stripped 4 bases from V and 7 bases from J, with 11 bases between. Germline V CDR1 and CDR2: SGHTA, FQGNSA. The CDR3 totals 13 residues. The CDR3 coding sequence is TGTGCCAGCAGCTATGACAGGAGTAATGAGCAGTTCTTC. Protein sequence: CASSYDRSNEQFF.

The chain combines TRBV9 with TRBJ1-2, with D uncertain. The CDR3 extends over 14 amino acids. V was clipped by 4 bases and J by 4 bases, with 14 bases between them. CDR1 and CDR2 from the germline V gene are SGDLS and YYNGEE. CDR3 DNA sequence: TGTGCCAGCAGCCCCCCAGGTGAGGGCTATGGCTACACCTTC. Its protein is CASSPPGEGYGYTF.

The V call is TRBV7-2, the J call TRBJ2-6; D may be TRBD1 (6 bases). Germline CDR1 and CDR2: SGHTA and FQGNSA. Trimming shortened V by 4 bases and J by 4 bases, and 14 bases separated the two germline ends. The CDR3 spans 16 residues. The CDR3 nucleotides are TGTGCCAGCAGCTCCCCGGTGGGGGCCGGGGCCAACGTCCTGACTTTC. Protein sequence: CASSSPVGAGANVLTF.